The clone carrying this T cell receptor beta chain was picked up one time. The sample is drawn from a study of blood T cell repertoires in COVID-19. The CDR3 totals 15 residues. The germline CDR1 and CDR2 sequences are MNHEY and SMNVEV (reference sequence). J gave up 0 bases and V 6 bases, and 6 bases lay outside the gene matches. Source study methods: Reference gene primers were amplified, and this amplification served to estimate nucleated cell counts. Data came from immunoSEQ multiplex PCR; TCRdb stores just in-frame clones and leaves some out. The D gene and trimming were derived from the DNA, and the V and J assignments and clone size from that table. The table lists hundreds of thousands of clones, 80% to 90% of them singletons, with about 2.9% in the top ten.

The rearrangement joins TRBV27 to TRBJ2-7, with 9 bases matching TRBD2. The sequence was obtained from a woman in her 30s with COVID-19, enrolled during active disease. Sequenced: peripheral blood. The DNA for the CDR3 is TGTGCCAGCAGGGGGGAGCGGGGGGACTCCTACGAGCAGTACTTC. Its translation is CASRGERGDSYEQYF.